A selection of T cell receptor beta chains follows, all from one sample in a study of cytomegalovirus exposure and HLA in healthy donors. Sequenced by immunoSEQ multiplex PCR; TCRdb stores in-frame clones only, minus some. The data show over 150,000 clones, with roughly 79% seen just once and over 2.5% held by the top ten. Sequenced sample: PBMCs. These receptors were taken from a male donor in good health and CMV-seronegative. Each CDR3 is given with its conserved first and last residue. A D gene is named only where the DNA matches it firmly. Size is omitted from some rows. Given values are once, few, many or a class for expanded clones.

v_gene: TRBV7-9
j_gene: TRBJ1-2
d_gene: NA
len: 12
abundance: NA
CDR3nt: TGTGCCAGCAGCTACAGGGACTATGGCTACACCTTC
CDR3aa: CASSYRDYGYTF

v_gene: TRBV4-1
j_gene: TRBJ2-7
d_gene: TRBD1
len: 15
abundance: NA
CDR3nt: TGCGCCAGCAGCCAACGGACAGGGGACTCCTACGAGCAGTACTTC
CDR3aa: CASSQRTGDSYEQYF

v_gene: TRBV7-9
j_gene: TRBJ2-3
d_gene: NA
len: 13
abundance: NA
CDR3nt: TGTGCCAGCAGGTTCTTCGTCGCAGATACGCAGTATTTT
CDR3aa: CASRFFVADTQYF

v_gene: TRBV6-6
j_gene: TRBJ1-3
d_gene: NA
len: 15
abundance: NA
CDR3nt: TGTGCCAGCAGTTACGGGCTGGTCTCTGGAAACACCATATATTTT
CDR3aa: CASSYGLVSGNTIYF

v_gene: TRBV30
j_gene: TRBJ1-3
d_gene: TRBD1
len: 15
abundance: NA
CDR3nt: TGTGCCTGGGGGGGACAGGGGGCGCTTGGAAACACCATATATTTT
CDR3aa: CAWGGQGALGNTIYF

v_gene: TRBV7-9
j_gene: TRBJ2-3
d_gene: NA
len: 16
abundance: NA
CDR3nt: TGTGCCAGCAGCTTAAAAGAGCGGATGACCCCGGATACGCAGTATTTT
CDR3aa: CASSLKERMTPDTQYF

v_gene: TRBV20-1
j_gene: TRBJ2-1
d_gene: TRBD1
len: 11
abundance: NA
CDR3nt: TGCAGTGCACCCGACAGGGGAACACAGTTCTTC
CDR3aa: CSAPDRGTQFF

v_gene: TRBV7-9
j_gene: TRBJ2-7
d_gene: NA
len: 14
abundance: NA
CDR3nt: TGTGCCAGCAGCTTAGCGAGAGAGAGGGACGAGCAGTACTTC
CDR3aa: CASSLARERDEQYF

v_gene: TRBV6-5
j_gene: TRBJ2-1
d_gene: TRBD2
len: 15
abundance: NA
CDR3nt: TGTGCCAGCAGGCAGACTAGCGGGGTCAGGGTTGAGCAGTTCTTC
CDR3aa: CASRQTSGVRVEQFF

v_gene: TRBV7-6
j_gene: TRBJ2-5
d_gene: TRBD2
len: 16
abundance: few
CDR3nt: TGTGCCAGCAGCTTAGTCGGGCGGGGGTCTAAAGAGACCCAGTACTTC
CDR3aa: CASSLVGRGSKETQYF

v_gene: TRBV30
j_gene: TRBJ2-3
d_gene: NA
len: 15
abundance: NA
CDR3nt: TGTGCCTGGAGTGTAAGGCAGACTAGCACAGATACGCAGTATTTT
CDR3aa: CAWSVRQTSTDTQYF

v_gene: TRBV30
j_gene: TRBJ1-4
d_gene: TRBD1
len: 14
abundance: NA
CDR3nt: TGTGCCTGGAGTACAGGGGGTCGGGATGAAAAACTGTTTTTT
CDR3aa: CAWSTGGRDEKLFF

v_gene: TRBV30
j_gene: TRBJ1-5
d_gene: TRBD1
len: 13
abundance: NA
CDR3nt: TGTGCCTGGACTCCGGGACAGGATCAGCCCCAGCATTTT
CDR3aa: CAWTPGQDQPQHF

v_gene: TRBV6-4
j_gene: TRBJ2-7
d_gene: TRBD2
len: 15
abundance: NA
CDR3nt: TGTGCCAGCAGTGAAGGGACTAGCGGGGGTTACGAGCAGTACTTC
CDR3aa: CASSEGTSGGYEQYF

v_gene: TRBV5-4
j_gene: TRBJ2-4
d_gene: TRBD2
len: 19
abundance: NA
CDR3nt: TGTGCCAGCAGCGGCGGGACTAGCGGGGGCGGGGGAGCCAAAAACATTCAGTACTTC
CDR3aa: CASSGGTSGGGGAKNIQYF

v_gene: TRBV18
j_gene: TRBJ1-1
d_gene: NA
len: 14
abundance: NA
CDR3nt: TGTGCCAGCTCACTCTCCTACCGGAACACTGAAGCTTTCTTT
CDR3aa: CASSLSYRNTEAFF

v_gene: TRBV11-3
j_gene: TRBJ1-1
d_gene: NA
len: 13
abundance: NA
CDR3nt: TGTGCCAGCAGCGCGAGGTTGAACACTGAAGCTTTCTTT
CDR3aa: CASSARLNTEAFF

v_gene: TRBV6-5
j_gene: TRBJ1-6
d_gene: NA
len: 16
abundance: NA
CDR3nt: TGTGCCAGCAGTTACTCCGGCGGGGGAGGGAATTCACCCCTCCACTTT
CDR3aa: CASSYSGGGGNSPLHF

v_gene: TRBV5-1
j_gene: TRBJ2-5
d_gene: TRBD2
len: 16
abundance: NA
CDR3nt: TGCGCCAGCAGCTTGACGATAGCGGGGGTTTATAGGACCCAGTACTTC
CDR3aa: CASSLTIAGVYRTQYF

v_gene: TRBV27
j_gene: TRBJ2-6
d_gene: TRBD2
len: 16
abundance: NA
CDR3nt: TGTGCCAGCAGAATTTCTAGCGGGGCTGGGGCCAACGTCCTGACTTTC
CDR3aa: CASRISSGAGANVLTF

v_gene: TRBV2
j_gene: TRBJ2-7
d_gene: TRBD2
len: 14
abundance: NA
CDR3nt: TGTGCCAGCAGTCCACCGGGACTAGTAAGCGAGCAGTACTTC
CDR3aa: CASSPPGLVSEQYF

v_gene: TRBV19
j_gene: TRBJ2-2
d_gene: TRBD2
len: 16
abundance: NA
CDR3nt: TGTGCCAGTAGTATACTACAGCGGGGAAACACCGGGGAGCTGTTTTTT
CDR3aa: CASSILQRGNTGELFF

v_gene: TRBV6-5
j_gene: TRBJ1-3
d_gene: NA
len: 14
abundance: NA
CDR3nt: TGTGCCAGCAATTACGCGGGCTCTGGAAACACCATATATTTT
CDR3aa: CASNYAGSGNTIYF

v_gene: TRBV27
j_gene: TRBJ2-7
d_gene: TRBD1
len: 15
abundance: NA
CDR3nt: TGTGCCAGCAGTTTATCTGGGACAGGACTCTACGAGCAGTACTTC
CDR3aa: CASSLSGTGLYEQYF

v_gene: TRBV2
j_gene: TRBJ1-1
d_gene: NA
len: 12
abundance: NA
CDR3nt: TGTGCCAGCGAGGGAGGGGGACCTGAAGCTTTCTTT
CDR3aa: CASEGGGPEAFF

v_gene: TRBV12-5
j_gene: TRBJ1-1
d_gene: NA
len: 14
abundance: NA
CDR3nt: TGTGCTAGTGGTTTGGTACTAGGGCGGTGGGAAGCTTTCTTT
CDR3aa: CASGLVLGRWEAFF

v_gene: TRBV10-3
j_gene: TRBJ2-1
d_gene: TRBD1
len: 13
abundance: NA
CDR3nt: TGTGCCATCAGGCGGACAGGGGAGGGTGAGCAGTTCTTC
CDR3aa: CAIRRTGEGEQFF

v_gene: TRBV7-9
j_gene: TRBJ1-5
d_gene: NA
len: 13
abundance: NA
CDR3nt: TGTGCCAGCAGCCCAGTGAGCAATCAGCCCCAGCATTTT
CDR3aa: CASSPVSNQPQHF

v_gene: TRBV5-1
j_gene: TRBJ2-7
d_gene: TRBD1
len: 15
abundance: NA
CDR3nt: TGCGCCAGCAGCTCCGGGACAGGGGTTTCCTACGAGCAGTACTTC
CDR3aa: CASSSGTGVSYEQYF

v_gene: TRBV28
j_gene: TRBJ2-1
d_gene: TRBD2
len: 14
abundance: NA
CDR3nt: TGTGCCAGCAGTCCCTTAAGACTAGCAGATGAGCAGTTCTTC
CDR3aa: CASSPLRLADEQFF

v_gene: TRBV7-3
j_gene: TRBJ1-1
d_gene: NA
len: 13
abundance: NA
CDR3nt: TGTGCCAGCAGAAAGGACAGGAACACTGAAGCTTTCTTT
CDR3aa: CASRKDRNTEAFF

v_gene: TRBV25-1
j_gene: TRBJ2-1
d_gene: TRBD2
len: 14
abundance: NA
CDR3nt: TGTGCCAGCTGGGGGGGGGTAAGGAACAATGAGCAGTTCTTC
CDR3aa: CASWGGVRNNEQFF

v_gene: TRBV28
j_gene: TRBJ1-5
d_gene: NA
len: 14
abundance: NA
CDR3nt: TGTGCCAGCAGCCCTCTTTTGAGCAATCAGCCCCAGCATTTT
CDR3aa: CASSPLLSNQPQHF

v_gene: TRBV9
j_gene: TRBJ2-1
d_gene: TRBD2
len: 14
abundance: NA
CDR3nt: TGTGCCAGCGACCCGACCGGGACTAATAATGAGCAGTTCTTC
CDR3aa: CASDPTGTNNEQFF

v_gene: TRBV28
j_gene: TRBJ2-7
d_gene: TRBD1
len: 16
abundance: NA
CDR3nt: TGTGCCAGCAAAACCTTGGACAGGGCAGACTCCTACGAGCAGTACTTC
CDR3aa: CASKTLDRADSYEQYF

v_gene: TRBV7-9
j_gene: TRBJ2-1
d_gene: NA
len: 15
abundance: NA
CDR3nt: TGTGCCAGCAGCTTAAACAGGGTTGTCTACAATGAGCAGTTCTTC
CDR3aa: CASSLNRVVYNEQFF

v_gene: TRBV6-5
j_gene: TRBJ1-1
d_gene: TRBD1
len: 15
abundance: NA
CDR3nt: TGTGCCAGCAGTTTTGGCGGGACAGCGAACACTGAAGCTTTCTTT
CDR3aa: CASSFGGTANTEAFF

v_gene: TRBV7-9
j_gene: TRBJ2-6
d_gene: NA
len: 16
abundance: NA
CDR3nt: TGTGCCAGCAGCTTTTACCGGACAGCTGGGGCCAACGTCCTGACTTTC
CDR3aa: CASSFYRTAGANVLTF

v_gene: TRBV6-1
j_gene: TRBJ1-2
d_gene: NA
len: 15
abundance: NA
CDR3nt: TGTGCCAGCAGTGAATGGGGGTCGGGGGGTAATGGCTACACCTTC
CDR3aa: CASSEWGSGGNGYTF

v_gene: TRBV6-1
j_gene: TRBJ1-5
d_gene: NA
len: 16
abundance: NA
CDR3nt: TGTGCCAGCAGTGAATCCCCCCAGGGCTTGAATCAGCCCCAGCATTTT
CDR3aa: CASSESPQGLNQPQHF

v_gene: TRBV12-5
j_gene: TRBJ1-1
d_gene: TRBD1
len: 14
abundance: NA
CDR3nt: TGTGCTAGTGGTTGGGGACAGGGGTACACTGAAGCTTTCTTT
CDR3aa: CASGWGQGYTEAFF

v_gene: TRBV6-1
j_gene: TRBJ1-2
d_gene: TRBD1
len: 15
abundance: NA
CDR3nt: TGTGCCAGCAGTGATTTGGGACAGGGTCTGAGTGGCTACACCTTC
CDR3aa: CASSDLGQGLSGYTF

v_gene: TRBV7-8
j_gene: TRBJ1-2
d_gene: NA
len: 13
abundance: few
CDR3nt: TGTGCCAGCAGCTTAGACCAAGCGGTTGGCTACACCTTC
CDR3aa: CASSLDQAVGYTF

v_gene: TRBV28
j_gene: TRBJ1-4
d_gene: NA
len: 14
abundance: NA
CDR3nt: TGTGCCAGTAGGGGAGGAGGGGACAATGAAAAACTGTTTTTT
CDR3aa: CASRGGGDNEKLFF

v_gene: TRBV7-3
j_gene: TRBJ2-3
d_gene: TRBD2
len: 16
abundance: few
CDR3nt: TGTGCCAGCAGTGCTGGACTAGCGGGGGGCACAGATACGCAGTATTTT
CDR3aa: CASSAGLAGGTDTQYF

v_gene: TRBV27
j_gene: TRBJ1-6
d_gene: NA
len: 15
abundance: NA
CDR3nt: TGTGCCAGCAGTTTATCAACTTATCGGGGTTCACCCCTCCACTTT
CDR3aa: CASSLSTYRGSPLHF

v_gene: TRBV6-1
j_gene: TRBJ2-7
d_gene: NA
len: 15
abundance: NA
CDR3nt: TGTGCCAGCAGTGACCTGCGGGGGCCGCCCTACGAGCAGTACTTC
CDR3aa: CASSDLRGPPYEQYF

v_gene: TRBV2
j_gene: TRBJ2-7
d_gene: NA
len: 11
abundance: NA
CDR3nt: TGTGCCAGCAGGATAGTGAGAGAGCAGTACTTC
CDR3aa: CASRIVREQYF

v_gene: TRBV5-8
j_gene: TRBJ2-1
d_gene: NA
len: 15
abundance: NA
CDR3nt: TGTGCCAGCAGCTTGGTAAGGGGTTATTCCAATGAGCAGTTCTTC
CDR3aa: CASSLVRGYSNEQFF

v_gene: TRBV11-1
j_gene: TRBJ1-1
d_gene: TRBD1
len: 15
abundance: NA
CDR3nt: TGTGCCAGCAGCTTACGGACAGGGCAGAACACTGAAGCTTTCTTT
CDR3aa: CASSLRTGQNTEAFF

v_gene: TRBV5-4
j_gene: TRBJ1-5
d_gene: TRBD1
len: 14
abundance: NA
CDR3nt: TGTGCCAGCAGCTTGCGGGACAGGGATCAGCCCCAGCATTTT
CDR3aa: CASSLRDRDQPQHF

v_gene: TRBV6-1
j_gene: TRBJ2-7
d_gene: NA
len: 15
abundance: NA
CDR3nt: TGTGCCAGCAGTCCCGGACAGCACCCCGCCTACGAGCAGTACTTC
CDR3aa: CASSPGQHPAYEQYF

v_gene: TRBV6-5
j_gene: TRBJ2-1
d_gene: TRBD2
len: 15
abundance: NA
CDR3nt: TGTGCCAGCAGTAGCCCTAGCGGATCTTACAATGAGCAGTTCTTC
CDR3aa: CASSSPSGSYNEQFF

v_gene: TRBV4-1
j_gene: TRBJ1-1
d_gene: NA
len: 14
abundance: NA
CDR3nt: TGCGCCAGCAGCCAAGTCGGACAGCACACTGAAGCTTTCTTT
CDR3aa: CASSQVGQHTEAFF

v_gene: TRBV4-1
j_gene: TRBJ1-2
d_gene: NA
len: 15
abundance: NA
CDR3nt: TGCGCCAGCAGCCAAGATCAGGGCGTAGTGGCTGGCTACACCTTC
CDR3aa: CASSQDQGVVAGYTF